One and the same sample provided the 15 T cell receptor beta chains below, sequenced in a study of T cells after somatic rescue of genetic block. Sequencing used immunoSEQ multiplex PCR; TCRdb keeps in-frame clones, though not all of them. The repertoire holds 70,000 to 95,000 clones, with 75% to 90% as singletons. The sequenced material came from peripheral blood mononuclear cells (PBMCs). Every receptor here comes from a woman aged 18 to 35.

This chain joins TRBV5-1 and TRBJ1-5; no clear D. Looked up from germline, CDR1 is SGHRS and CDR2 is YFSETQ. Trimming cost V 0 bases and J 5 bases, with 6 bases left between them. There are 13 residues in the CDR3. CDR3: CASSLAGDQPQHF. The CDR3 DNA reads TGCGCCAGCAGCTTGGCCGGGGATCAGCCCCAGCATTTT.

The chain couples TRBV6-5 to TRBJ1-4; 9 bases align to TRBD1. The germline CDR1 and CDR2 sequences are MNHEY and SVGAGI. This CDR3 comprises 13 residues. V trimming: 8 bases; J trimming: 5 bases; junction bases outside the gene matches: 3. The CDR3: CASSGTGNEKLFF. CDR3 bases: TGTGCCAGCTCCGGGACAGGGAATGAAAAACTGTTTTTT.

This rearrangement joins TRBV7-9 to TRBJ2-7; 8 bases align to TRBD1. This CDR3 comprises 13 residues. Trimming took 4 bases from V and 5 from J; bases not matched to a gene: 4. CDR1 and CDR2 from the germline V gene are SEHNR and FQNEAQ (reference sequence). CDR3 DNA: TGTGCCAGCAGCTCAGACAGGGGCGACGAGCAGTACTTC. Encoded protein: CASSSDRGDEQYF.

The CDR3 region is CASSLLGAFGFDSRAFF. The DNA for the CDR3 is TGTGCCAGCAGCCTCCTCGGGGCATTCGGGTTTGATTCAAGGGCTTTCTTT. The chain recombines TRBV11-3 with TRBJ1-1, with D possibly TRBD1 on 5 matching bases. Germline values: CDR1 SGHNT, CDR2 YENEEA. The V and J ends lost 5 bases and 11 bases respectively, with 30 bases between them. This CDR3 is 17 amino acids long.

The chain recombines TRBV27 with TRBJ2-7, with D possibly being TRBD2 (6 bases). Germline values: CDR1 MNHEY, CDR2 SMNVEV (reference sequence). The CDR3 covers 15 residues. The V end was cut by 5 bases, the J end by 0 bases, with 14 bases between. In DNA form, the CDR3 reads TGTGCCAGCAGTAAGGAGCGGGCGAGCTCCTACGAGCAGTACTTC. Its translation: CASSKERASSYEQYF.

The chain links TRBV11-3 to TRBJ2-5; tentative D call: TRBD2 (6 bases). CDR1 SGHNT and CDR2 YENEEA come from the germline V gene. There are 14 residues in the CDR3. The ends were cut back, 3 bases at V and 5 bases at J, with 13 bases in the middle. This CDR3 reads CASSFPTRAETQYF. CDR3 nucleotides: TGTGCCAGCAGCTTCCCGACTAGAGCGGAGACCCAGTACTTC.

The V and J genes are TRBV7-9 and TRBJ1-2; 8 positions match TRBD1. CDR3 size: 13 residues. Per the germline V gene, CDR1 is SEHNR and CDR2 is FQNEAQ (reference sequence). J gave up 3 bases and V 5 bases, and 2 bases lay outside the gene matches. The CDR3: CASSPDRDYGYTF. DNA of the CDR3: TGTGCCAGCAGCCCGGACAGGGACTATGGCTACACCTTC.

This clone turned up a few times. The rearrangement joins TRBV4-1 to TRBJ1-2, with D perhaps TRBD1 (5 bases). Trimming took off 4 bases at V and 0 bases at J, with 12 bases between the two ends. This CDR3 contains 15 residues. In germline, CDR1 is MGHRA, CDR2 YSYEKL. In nucleotides, the CDR3 is TGCGCCAGCAGCCGAGGGACGGTAGCTAACTATGGCTACACCTTC. This translates into CASSRGTVANYGYTF.

This chain joins TRBV6-1 and TRBJ2-1, with TRBD1 matching over 10 bases. With 1 base clipped from V and 5 bases from J, the junction kept 5 bases outside the gene matches. The V gene's germline CDR1 is MNHNS and CDR2 SASEGT. This CDR3 is 16 amino acids long. The CDR3 loop reads CASSEGWTGGNNEQFF. The CDR3 DNA reads TGTGCCAGCAGTGAAGGGTGGACAGGGGGGAACAATGAGCAGTTCTTC.

V usage is TRBV11-2 and J usage is TRBJ2-4; 7 bases match TRBD1. CDR3 length: 14 residues. CDR1 SGHAT and CDR2 FQNNGV come from the germline V gene. V shed 5 bases and J 4 bases; nucleotides not matched to a gene: 5. Written as DNA, the CDR3 is TGTGCCAGCAGCCTGGACAGGTCGAAAAACATTCAGTACTTC. Its translation: CASSLDRSKNIQYF.

The table lists this clone with a few counts. Written as DNA, the CDR3 is TGTGCCAGCAGCAGGGGGCACACTGAAGCTTTCTTT. Translated: CASSRGHTEAFF. The chain uses TRBV27 and TRBJ1-1; 8 positions match TRBD1. Germline CDR1 MNHEY, CDR2 SMNVEV (reference sequence). V was clipped by 6 bases and J by 3 bases; unmatched bases: 0. The CDR3 has 12 amino acids.

The chain uses TRBV2 and TRBJ2-1, with TRBD2 as a possible D gene (7 bases). With 1 base removed from V and 6 bases from J, the gap between germline ends came to 13 bases. The CDR3 contains 15 residues. Germline CDR1 SNHLY, CDR2 FYNNEI. This CDR3 is CASSEEGGALNEQFF. The CDR3 DNA sequence: TGTGCCAGCAGTGAAGAGGGGGGGGCCCTCAATGAGCAGTTCTTC.

V and J are TRBV27 and TRBJ2-5; TRBD2 aligns across 7 bases. Losses at the gene ends were 3 bases for V and 4 bases for J; bases not matched to a gene: 17. Germline V lookup: CDR1 MNHEY, CDR2 SMNVEV (reference sequence). The CDR3 covers 18 residues. The CDR3 DNA reads as TGTGCCAGCAGTTTCCTACGTAATGTGGGAGGGCCCTCAGAGACCCAGTACTTC. Protein sequence: CASSFLRNVGGPSETQYF.

The V and J genes are TRBV5-1 and TRBJ1-2; D may be TRBD1 (6 bases). The CDR3 has 12 amino acids. CDR1 is SGHRS, CDR2 YFSETQ, per germline. V was shortened by 2 bases and J by 6 bases, with 8 bases between the two germline ends. The CDR3 loop reads CASSLHRDGYTF. The CDR3 DNA is TGCGCCAGCAGCTTACACAGGGATGGCTACACCTTC.

The chain has TRBV27 and TRBJ1-5; D unclear. Germline-derived CDR1 and CDR2 are MNHEY and SMNVEV (reference sequence). The CDR3 length is 15 residues. V lost 5 bases and J 6 bases, leaving 17 bases between the germline ends. CDR3 coding DNA: TGTGCCAGCAGTGACCAGGAAAATAGTGGTCAGCCCCAGCATTTT. Its translation: CASSDQENSGQPQHF.